This note documents a single T cell receptor beta chain sequence. This specimen comes from a study of shared clonotypes between healthy human individuals. CD4+ cells yielded CD45RA+ naive and CD45RA-negative memory subsets. The data were produced by immunoSEQ multiplex PCR, yet TCRdb's version contains in-frame clones alone and is incomplete. This sample carries roughly 2.2 million clones, approximately 93% of them seen once, and the ten largest clones take roughly 0.36%. What was sequenced was naive CD4+ T cells from PBMCs. Sample subset: CD45RA+ positively selected. The sequence was obtained from a young man in good health. Some clones in this sample may be carry-over from other donors' samples.

CDR3 sequence (DNA): TGTGCCAGCAGTTCAAGGGTCTTTTCCGTTGCTGAAGCTTTCTTT. Translating gives CASSSRVFSVAEAFF. The chain is built from TRBV25-1 and TRBJ1-1; D is unclear. CDR3 length: 15 residues. V dropped 5 bases and J dropped 6 bases, with 19 bases sitting between them. Germline assignment: CDR1 MGHDK and CDR2 SYGVNS.